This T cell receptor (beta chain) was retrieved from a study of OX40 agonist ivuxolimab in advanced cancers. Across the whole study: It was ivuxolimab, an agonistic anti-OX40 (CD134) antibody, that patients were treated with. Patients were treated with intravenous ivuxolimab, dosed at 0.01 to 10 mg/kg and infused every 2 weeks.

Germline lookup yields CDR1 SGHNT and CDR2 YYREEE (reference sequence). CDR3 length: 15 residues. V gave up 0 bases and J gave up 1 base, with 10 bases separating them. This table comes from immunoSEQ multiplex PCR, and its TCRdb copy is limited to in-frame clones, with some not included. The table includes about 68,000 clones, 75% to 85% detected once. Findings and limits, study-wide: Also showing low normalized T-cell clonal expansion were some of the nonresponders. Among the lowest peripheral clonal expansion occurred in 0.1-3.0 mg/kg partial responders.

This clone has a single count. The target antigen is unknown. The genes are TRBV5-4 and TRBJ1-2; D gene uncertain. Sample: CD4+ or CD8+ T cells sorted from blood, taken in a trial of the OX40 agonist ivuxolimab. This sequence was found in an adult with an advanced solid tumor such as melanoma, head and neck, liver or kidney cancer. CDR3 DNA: TGTGCCAGCAGCTTGGGGGGTAGCTTTAACTATGGCTACACCTTC. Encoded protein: CASSLGGSFNYGYTF.